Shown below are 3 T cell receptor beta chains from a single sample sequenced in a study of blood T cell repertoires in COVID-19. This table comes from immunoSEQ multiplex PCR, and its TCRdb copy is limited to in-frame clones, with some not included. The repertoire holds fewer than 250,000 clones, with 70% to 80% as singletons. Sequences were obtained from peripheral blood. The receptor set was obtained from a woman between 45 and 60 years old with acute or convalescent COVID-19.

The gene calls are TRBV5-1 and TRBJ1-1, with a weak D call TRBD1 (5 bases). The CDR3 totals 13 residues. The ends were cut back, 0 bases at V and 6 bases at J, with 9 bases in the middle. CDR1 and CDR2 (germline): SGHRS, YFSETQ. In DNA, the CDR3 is TGCGCCAGCAGCTTGGGTAGGGGCGCTGAAGCTTTCTTT. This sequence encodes CASSLGRGAEAFF.

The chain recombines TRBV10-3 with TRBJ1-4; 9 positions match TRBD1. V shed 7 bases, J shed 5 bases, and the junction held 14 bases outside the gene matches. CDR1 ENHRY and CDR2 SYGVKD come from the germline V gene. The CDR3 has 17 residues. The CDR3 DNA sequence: TGTGCCATCACCCCGGGACAGGGAAAGGTTTTAAATGAAAAACTGTTTTTT. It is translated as CAITPGQGKVLNEKLFF.

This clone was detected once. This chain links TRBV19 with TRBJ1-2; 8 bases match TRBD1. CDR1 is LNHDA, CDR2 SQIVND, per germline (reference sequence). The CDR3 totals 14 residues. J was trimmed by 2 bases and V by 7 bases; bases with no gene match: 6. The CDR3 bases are TGTGCCAGTACCCGTCAGGGGGCCAACTATGGCTACACCTTC. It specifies CASTRQGANYGYTF.